Following are 24 T cell receptor beta chains from one sample sequenced in a study of shared clonotypes between healthy human individuals. Repertoires were generated with immunoSEQ multiplex PCR, while TCRdb's copy carries only in-frame clones and drops some. This repertoire shows over a million clones, roughly 70% found once; its top ten account for around 1.4%. The sequenced sample was memory CD4+ T cells sorted from blood. Described subset: CD45RA-negative fraction. These receptor sequences come from a man between 18 and 29 years old in good health.

The chain uses TRBV5-1 and TRBJ1-3, with 8 bases aligning to TRBD1. This CDR3 is built from 15 residues. Germline V CDR1 and CDR2: SGHRS, YFSETQ. The junction had 4 bases not matched to a gene; V was cut back by 0 bases and J by 5 bases. As DNA, the CDR3 is TGCGCCAGCAGCTTGGATGGACAGGGCCGAAACACCATATATTTT. Protein: CASSLDGQGRNTIYF.

The chain uses TRBV7-2 and TRBJ2-2; 7 nucleotides line up with TRBD1. Germline assignment: CDR1 SGHTA and CDR2 FQGNSA. The CDR3 spans 16 residues. V shed 5 bases, J shed 4 bases, and the junction held 10 bases outside the gene matches. Here the CDR3 DNA reads TGTGCCAGCAGCCCCTCGACAGGGATAGGCACCGGGGAGCTGTTTTTT. Translation: CASSPSTGIGTGELFF.

The CDR3 sequence: CASSLESLSNQPQHF. The CDR3, as DNA: TGTGCCAGCAGTTTGGAGAGCCTGAGCAATCAGCCCCAGCATTTT. V gene TRBV28 combines with J gene TRBJ1-5; D is uncertain. Germline V gene data show CDR1 as MDHEN and CDR2 as SYDVKM. V lost 3 bases, J lost 1 base, and 10 bases lay in between. There are 15 residues in the CDR3.

The chain couples TRBV27 to TRBJ2-2; 12 nucleotides match TRBD2. In germline, CDR1 is MNHEY, CDR2 SMNVEV (reference sequence). The CDR3 is 20 amino acids. The junction had 13 bases not matched to a gene; V was cut back by 5 bases and J by 0 bases. The CDR3 sequence is CASSLKALAGGFANTGELFF. CDR3 DNA: TGTGCCAGCAGTCTCAAAGCGCTAGCGGGAGGGTTCGCGAACACCGGGGAGCTGTTTTTT.

The rearrangement uses TRBV9 and TRBJ2-5; D is unclear. This CDR3 is built from 16 residues. V was cut by 0 bases and J by 2 bases, with 14 bases left in between. Germline assignment: CDR1 SGDLS and CDR2 YYNGEE. CDR3 amino acids: CASSVGSGGPQETQYF. The DNA of the CDR3 is TGTGCCAGCAGCGTAGGAAGTGGTGGGCCGCAAGAGACCCAGTACTTC.

The rearrangement uses TRBV9 and TRBJ1-6, with D possibly matching TRBD1 (5 bases). V was trimmed by 4 bases and J by 9 bases, leaving 20 bases between them. This CDR3 contains 16 residues. From germline, CDR1 is SGDLS and CDR2 YYNGEE. As DNA, the CDR3 is TGTGCCAGCAGCCCCGGGGCGGGGGGTGATGGTTCACCCCTCCACTTT. Translating it yields CASSPGAGGDGSPLHF. Combining the CDR3 with reference TRBV9 and TRBJ1-6 gives the whole variable domain DSGVTQTPKHLITATGQRVTLRCSPRSGDLSVYWYQQSLDQGLQFLIQYYNGEERAKGNILERFSAQQFPDLHSELNLSSLELGDSALYFCASSPGAGGDGSPLHFGNGTRLTVT.

The chain has TRBV15 and TRBJ2-5; D may be TRBD2 (6 bases). This CDR3 is 15 amino acids long. V dropped 3 bases and J dropped 2 bases, with 13 bases sitting between them. Germline lookup yields CDR1 LNHNV and CDR2 YYDKDF (reference sequence). CDR3 DNA sequence: TGTGCCACCAGCAGGGGGGGAGGCCGACAAGAGACCCAGTACTTC. It encodes CATSRGGGRQETQYF.

The table lists this clone with a count of one. The chain carries TRBV7-9 and TRBJ2-3, with 7 bases lining up with TRBD2. The CDR3 runs to 15 residues. J was trimmed by 0 bases and V by 5 bases; bases with no gene match: 5. Germline V gene data show CDR1 as SEHNR and CDR2 as FQNEAQ (reference sequence). The CDR3 loop reads CASSVRLASTDTQYF. In DNA, the CDR3 is TGTGCCAGCAGCGTACGACTAGCAAGCACAGATACGCAGTATTTT.

The V and J genes are TRBV15 and TRBJ1-6; D is uncertain. CDR3 length: 13 amino acids. Trimming removed 0 bases from V and 9 bases from J, with 6 bases in between. In germline, CDR1 is LNHNV, CDR2 YYDKDF (reference sequence). DNA of the CDR3: TGTGCCACCAGCAGAGATGCCACTTCACCCCTCCACTTT. Translating it yields CATSRDATSPLHF. Together with reference TRBV15 and TRBJ1-6, the CDR3 gives the full variable domain: DAMVIQNPRYQVTQFGKPVTLSCSQTLNHNVMYWYQQKSSQAPKLLFHYYDKDFNNEADTPDNFQSRRPNTSFCFLDIRSPGLGDTAMYLCATSRDATSPLHFGNGTRLTVT.

The rearrangement joins TRBV11-2 to TRBJ2-1; TRBD2 matches at 7 bases. The germline gives CDR1 SGHAT, CDR2 FQNNGV. The CDR3 runs 14 residues. V was pared by 1 base and J by 6 bases, with 3 bases of the junction left unmatched. CDR3 amino acids: CASSLVASGNEQFF. DNA for the CDR3: TGTGCCAGCAGCTTAGTTGCTAGCGGCAATGAGCAGTTCTTC.

The chain carries TRBV5-4 and TRBJ1-1; a weak D match, TRBD1 (5 bases). Germline values: CDR1 SGHNT, CDR2 YYREEE (reference sequence). Trimming removed 0 bases from V and 4 bases from J, with 10 bases in between. This CDR3 spans 14 amino acids. CDR3 sequence reads: CASSLGQPPTEAFF. CDR3 sequence (DNA): TGTGCCAGCAGCTTGGGACAGCCCCCCACTGAAGCTTTCTTT.

This clone was recorded a few times. The chain links TRBV6-6 to TRBJ1-6; D perhaps matches TRBD1 (6 bases). Trimming took 11 bases from V and 14 from J, leaving 19 bases between them. CDR3 length: 12 amino acids. Germline values: CDR1 MNHNY, CDR2 SVGAGI (reference sequence). Written as DNA, the CDR3 is TGTGCCGGACAGACCGGGACCGCGGCCCTCCACTTT. This codes for CAGQTGTAALHF.

The J gene is TRBJ1-1, the V gene TRBV5-8; D is undetermined. V was cut by 0 bases and J by 1 base, with 7 bases left in between. The CDR3 is 14 residues long. Germline loops: CDR1 SGHTS, CDR2 YDEGEE. This CDR3 reads CASSLGVGNTEAFF. DNA for the CDR3: TGTGCCAGCAGCTTGGGAGTTGGGAACACTGAAGCTTTCTTT.

The gene calls are TRBV7-8 and TRBJ1-3; D is undetermined. Between the trimmed V and J ends, which lost 6 bases and 0 bases, there was a span of 9 bases. CDR3 length: 14 residues. Germline lookup yields CDR1 SGHVS and CDR2 FQNEAQ. The CDR3 is CASRPGSSGNTIYF. The CDR3 DNA reads TGTGCCAGCAGGCCGGGGAGCTCTGGAAACACCATATATTTT.

The chain employs TRBV6-5 and TRBJ2-7; D is tentatively TRBD1 or TRBD2 (6 bases each). The CDR3 runs 14 residues. The V end lost 10 bases, the J end lost 1 base, and 17 bases lay between the germline ends. Germline V CDR1 and CDR2: MNHEY, SVGAGI. The CDR3 nucleotides are TGTGCCACGAGGGGGGTAGTTGAATCCTACGAGCAGTACTTC. Amino acids: CATRGVVESYEQYF.

The genes are TRBV7-8 and TRBJ2-3; the match to TRBD1 covers 7 bases. Per germline, CDR1 SGHVS and CDR2 FQNEAQ. CDR3 length: 16 residues. The V and J ends lost 6 bases and 5 bases, in that order; junction bases with no gene match: 14. The CDR3 sequence is CASRPPGQKVGDTQYF. CDR3 coding DNA: TGTGCCAGCAGGCCTCCGGGACAGAAGGTGGGAGATACGCAGTATTTT.

The sample holds many counts of this clone. The rearrangement uses TRBV7-2 and TRBJ2-5; TRBD2 matches at 8 bases. The CDR3 contains 15 residues. J lost 0 bases, V lost 4 bases, and 4 bases had no gene match. Germline values: CDR1 SGHTA, CDR2 FQGNSA. CDR3 sequence (DNA): TGTGCCAGCAGCTGGGTAGCGGGAAACCAAGAGACCCAGTACTTC. This gives the protein CASSWVAGNQETQYF. The entire variable domain, with the rest obtained from reference TRBV7-2 and TRBJ2-5, is as follows: GAGVSQSPSNKVTEKGKDVELRCDPISGHTALYWYRQSLGQGLEFLIYFQGNSAPDKSGLPSDRFSAERTGGSVSTLTIQRTQQEDSAVYLCASSWVAGNQETQYFGPGTRLLVL.

This chain connects TRBV11-2 to TRBJ2-7; tentative D call: TRBD2 (5 bases). CDR3 length: 13 amino acids. Per germline, CDR1 SGHAT and CDR2 FQNNGV. Trimming pared 5 bases from V and 7 bases from J, leaving 15 bases between. This CDR3 reads CASSLVIGGEQYF. DNA of the CDR3: TGTGCCAGCAGCCTAGTTATCGGCGGGGAGCAGTACTTC.

The J gene is TRBJ2-5, the V gene TRBV5-1; D call uncertain. Germline V gene sequence: CDR1 SGHRS, CDR2 YFSETQ. The CDR3 spans 14 residues. The ends were cut back, 5 bases at V and 5 bases at J, with 16 bases in the middle. This CDR3 reads CASREQVPRETQYF. The CDR3 region has the DNA TGCGCCAGCAGAGAACAAGTGCCACGCGAGACCCAGTACTTC.

This chain connects TRBV15 to TRBJ1-5; D is unclear. With 0 bases removed from V and 0 bases from J, the gap between germline ends came to 6 bases. The CDR3 has 15 residues. Germline CDR1 reads LNHNV; CDR2 reads YYDKDF (reference sequence). CDR3 nucleotide sequence: TGTGCCACCAGCAGAGATGAGAATAGCAATCAGCCCCAGCATTTT. Amino acids: CATSRDENSNQPQHF.

The chain joins TRBV12-5 to TRBJ2-5; no clear D gene. CDR1 LGHNT and CDR2 FRNRAP come from the germline V gene. The CDR3 extends over 12 amino acids. The V end was cut by 3 bases, the J end by 5 bases, with 7 bases between. This CDR3 is CASGLLSETQYF. The CDR3 DNA reads as TGTGCTAGTGGTTTACTGTCGGAGACCCAGTACTTC.

This clone appeared once. The chain combines TRBV6-1 with TRBJ2-2, with 7 bases aligning to TRBD1. This CDR3 comprises 15 residues. V lost 4 bases to trimming and J lost 5 bases; unmatched junction nucleotides: 7. The germline CDR1 and CDR2 sequences are MNHNS and SASEGT. In DNA, the CDR3 is TGTGCCAGCAGTGCTCGACAGGGTCGGACCGGGGAGCTGTTTTTT. Its protein is CASSARQGRTGELFF.

The chain couples TRBV7-9 to TRBJ2-2; TRBD2 aligns across 14 bases. The CDR3 contains 16 residues. The V and J ends lost 5 bases and 6 bases, in that order; junction bases with no gene match: 5. Germline lookup yields CDR1 SEHNR and CDR2 FQNEAQ (reference sequence). In nucleotides, the CDR3 is TGTGCCAGCAGCCCGGGACTAGCGGGAGTAGCCGGGGAGCTGTTTTTT. Protein sequence: CASSPGLAGVAGELFF.

The sample holds many counts of this clone. This chain uses TRBV7-2 with TRBJ1-6; no clear D. The CDR3 totals 14 residues. CDR1 is SGHTA, CDR2 FQGNSA, per germline. V was clipped by 8 bases and J by 9 bases, with 17 bases between them. The CDR3 region is CASDPGRLGSPLHF. The CDR3 bases are TGTGCCAGCGACCCTGGGCGTCTCGGTTCACCCCTCCACTTT.